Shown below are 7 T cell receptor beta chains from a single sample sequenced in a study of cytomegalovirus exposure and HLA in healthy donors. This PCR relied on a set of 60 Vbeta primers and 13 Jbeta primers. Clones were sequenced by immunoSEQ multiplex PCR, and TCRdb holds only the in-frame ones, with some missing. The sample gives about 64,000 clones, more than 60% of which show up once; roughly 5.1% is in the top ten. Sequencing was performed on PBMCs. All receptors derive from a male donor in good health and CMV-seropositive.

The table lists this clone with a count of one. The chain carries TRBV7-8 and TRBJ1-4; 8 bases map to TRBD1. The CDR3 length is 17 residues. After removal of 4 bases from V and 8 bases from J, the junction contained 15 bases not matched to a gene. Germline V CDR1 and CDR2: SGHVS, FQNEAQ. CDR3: CASSSKGQAVMGEKLFF. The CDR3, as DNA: TGTGCCAGCAGCTCAAAGGGACAGGCGGTTATGGGGGAAAAACTGTTTTTT.

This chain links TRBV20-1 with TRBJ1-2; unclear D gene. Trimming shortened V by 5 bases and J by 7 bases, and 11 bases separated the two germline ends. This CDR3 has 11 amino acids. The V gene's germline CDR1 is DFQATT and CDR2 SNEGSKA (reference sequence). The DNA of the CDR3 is TGCAGTGCTCCTCGAGTGTGTGGCTACACCTTC. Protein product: CSAPRVCGYTF.

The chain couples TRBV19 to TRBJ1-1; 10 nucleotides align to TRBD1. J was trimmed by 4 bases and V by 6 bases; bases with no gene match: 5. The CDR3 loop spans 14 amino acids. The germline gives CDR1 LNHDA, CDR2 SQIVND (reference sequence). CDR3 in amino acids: CASSTDRGATEAFF. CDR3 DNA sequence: TGTGCCAGTAGCACGGACAGGGGGGCCACTGAAGCTTTCTTT.

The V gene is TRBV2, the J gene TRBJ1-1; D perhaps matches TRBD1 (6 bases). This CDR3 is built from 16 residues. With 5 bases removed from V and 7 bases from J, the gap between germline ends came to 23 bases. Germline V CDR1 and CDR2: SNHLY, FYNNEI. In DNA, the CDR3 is TGTGCCAGCAGTCTTAACGGACAGCTCGGGGAGAGTGAAGCTTTCTTT. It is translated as CASSLNGQLGESEAFF.

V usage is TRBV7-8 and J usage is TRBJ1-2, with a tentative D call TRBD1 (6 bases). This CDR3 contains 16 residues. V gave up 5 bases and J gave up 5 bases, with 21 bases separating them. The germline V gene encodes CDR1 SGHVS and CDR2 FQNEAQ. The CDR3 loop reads CASSQPGTSAAYGYTF. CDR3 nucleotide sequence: TGTGCCAGCAGCCAACCCGGGACATCCGCTGCTTATGGCTACACCTTC.

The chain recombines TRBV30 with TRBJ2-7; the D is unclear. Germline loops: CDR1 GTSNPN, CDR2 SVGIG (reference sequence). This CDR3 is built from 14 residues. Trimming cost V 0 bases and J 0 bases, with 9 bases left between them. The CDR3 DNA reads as TGTGCCTGGAGTGTCTCGCTACCCTCCTACGAGCAGTACTTC. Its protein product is CAWSVSLPSYEQYF.

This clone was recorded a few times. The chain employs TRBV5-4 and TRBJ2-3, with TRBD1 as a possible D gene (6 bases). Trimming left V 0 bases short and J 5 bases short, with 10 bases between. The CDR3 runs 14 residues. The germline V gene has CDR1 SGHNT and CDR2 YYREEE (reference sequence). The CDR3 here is CASSLDRVGDTQYF. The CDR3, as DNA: TGTGCCAGCAGCTTGGACAGGGTCGGAGATACGCAGTATTTT.